The source of this T cell receptor (beta chain) is a study of cytomegalovirus exposure and HLA in healthy donors. Study-level findings and limits: What a later analysis showed was that several of the most significant clusters appeared linked to common viral pathogens.

Notes on this clone: What it binds is not known.

The CDR3 loop spans 14 amino acids. The V end lost 3 bases, the J end lost 3 bases, and 9 bases lay between the germline ends. Germline V gene data show CDR1 as MDHEN and CDR2 as SYDVKM. The primer mix had 60 Vbeta and 13 Jbeta primers. Profiling relied on immunoSEQ multiplex PCR, and the TCRdb table lists in-frame clones only, not all of them. The sample features about 140,000 clones, with about 2.2% in its top ten. The receptor comes from a woman aged 18 to 35 in good health and CMV-seronegative. The specimen sequenced was PBMCs. The chain recombines TRBV28 with TRBJ1-5; D might be TRBD1 (5 bases). CDR3 sequence: CASSFRVDNQPQHF. CDR3 nucleotide sequence: TGTGCCAGCAGTTTCAGGGTCGACAATCAGCCCCAGCATTTT.